This T cell receptor beta chain was identified in a study of T cells expressing NK-cell markers. General observations from the study: Dominant NKG2C+ clonotypes made up roughly 1.0-8% of CD8+ T cells in roughly six donors.

Comments on this clonotype: The antigen is not known.

From its re-call of the 5' RACE reads, TCRdb lists each CDR3 protein once, without DNA. The table for this sample gives 350,000 to 400,000 distinct CDR3 sequences. The clonotype comes from a woman aged 45-60 years in good health. The sample taken for sequencing was blood T cells: a sorted CD56 or NKG2C T cell subset, CD4+ or CD8+ T cells, or bulk PBMC T cells (not recorded which).

This CDR3 reads CASFGQFNTGELFF. V gene TRBV27 combines with J gene TRBJ2-2; TCRdb reports TRBD1, a call that lacks DNA to check it against. CDR1 is MNHEY, CDR2 SMNVEV, per germline (reference sequence). The CDR3 is 14 residues long.